The count of the clone carrying this T cell receptor beta chain is one. What it binds is not known. This record comes from a study of cytomegalovirus exposure and HLA in healthy donors. Findings and limits, study-wide: HLA restriction was apparent for most CMV-associated TCR beta chains in a later analysis. Later on, a genetic analysis was performed. It linked a missense variant in DCLRE1C with V- and J-gene trimming of TCR beta.

Germline CDR1 reads MNHNY; CDR2 reads SVGAGI (reference sequence). The CDR3 is 14 residues long. With 5 bases removed from V and 2 bases from J, the gap between germline ends came to 9 bases. PCR amplification relied on 60 Vbeta primers (plus 13 Jbeta primers). TCRdb's copy holds only in-frame clones and misses some; the assay was immunoSEQ multiplex PCR. The repertoire holds 150,000 to 200,000 clones, over 70% seen once, with around 1.5% in the top ten. This chain joins TRBV6-6 and TRBJ2-2; D is unclear. The receptor was isolated from a young woman in good health and CMV-seronegative. The sequencing sample was made of PBMCs. CDR3 bases: TGTGCCAGCAGTCCGACAACCAACACCGGGGAGCTGTTTTTT. Its translation is CASSPTTNTGELFF.